The 20 T cell receptor beta chains below all came from one sample that was sequenced in a study of blood T cell repertoires in COVID-19. Repertoires were generated with immunoSEQ multiplex PCR, while TCRdb's copy carries only in-frame clones and drops some. The sample consists of about 130,000 clones, roughly three quarters of them appearing once. The sample taken for sequencing was peripheral blood. The source is a woman between 65 and 79 years old with acute or convalescent COVID-19.

The J gene is TRBJ1-6, the V gene TRBV14, with D tentatively TRBD1 (6 bases). The CDR3 sequence is 14 residues long. V was clipped by 6 bases and J by 7 bases, with 13 bases between them. The V gene's germline CDR1 is SGHDN and CDR2 FVKESK. The CDR3 DNA sequence: TGTGCCAGCAGTCCAGGGGCGAGGAATTCACCCCTCCACTTT. This encodes CASSPGARNSPLHF.

This chain links TRBV29-1 with TRBJ1-1, with a weak D call TRBD1 (6 bases). CDR1 is SQVTM and CDR2 is ANQGSEA in the germline V gene. The germline V and J ends were trimmed by 4 bases and 6 bases, with 12 bases remaining between them. This CDR3 is 12 amino acids long. DNA of the CDR3: TGCAGCGTTGGGACAGTCGGGGCTGAAGCTTTCTTT. Its protein product is CSVGTVGAEAFF.

The V and J genes are TRBV25-1 and TRBJ1-2; unclear D gene. V was clipped by 3 bases and J by 0 bases, with 14 bases between them. From germline, CDR1 is MGHDK and CDR2 SYGVNS. The CDR3 runs 16 residues. CDR3 nucleotide sequence: TGTGCCAGCAGTGAGGGAGGGTCAGGTCCTAACTATGGCTACACCTTC. As protein: CASSEGGSGPNYGYTF.

CDR3 amino acids: CASSQRDTQYF. The CDR3 coding sequence is TGTGCCAGCAGTCAGCGGGATACGCAGTATTTT. The chain recombines TRBV12-3 or TRBV12-4 with TRBJ2-3, with a tentative D call TRBD2 (5 bases). V dropped 5 bases and J dropped 6 bases, with 6 bases sitting between them. The CDR3 is 11 residues long.

This clone is a singleton in its sample. The chain uses TRBV30 and TRBJ1-1; D is unresolved. V lost 4 bases and J lost 4, with 13 bases in between. The CDR3 has 13 amino acids. Germline V CDR1 and CDR2: GTSNPN, SVGIG (reference sequence). The CDR3 region is CAWKEQPTTEAFF. As DNA, the CDR3 is TGTGCCTGGAAGGAGCAGCCTACCACTGAAGCTTTCTTT.

The V gene is TRBV5-1, the J gene TRBJ2-1; possibly TRBD2 for D (6 bases). V lost 4 bases, J lost 0 bases, and 11 bases lay in between. This CDR3 has 15 residues. The germline gives CDR1 SGHRS, CDR2 YFSETQ. CDR3 bases: TGCGCCAGCAGCCGGGACGGGAGCTCCTACAATGAGCAGTTCTTC. It specifies CASSRDGSSYNEQFF.

In this sample, this clone turned up once. The rearrangement joins TRBV7-9 to TRBJ1-5; D is ambiguous. The V end was cut by 5 bases, the J end by 5 bases, with 7 bases between. The CDR3 runs 12 residues. CDR1 is SEHNR, CDR2 FQNEAQ, per germline (reference sequence). CDR3 amino acids: CASSPLDQPQHF. The CDR3 nucleotides are TGTGCCAGCAGCCCCCTCGATCAGCCCCAGCATTTT.

The chain recombines TRBV4-1 with TRBJ2-1; TRBD2 is a possible D gene (6 bases). Germline V CDR1 and CDR2: MGHRA, YSYEKL. This CDR3 has 15 amino acids. Trimming stripped 4 bases from V and 1 base from J, with 11 bases between. CDR3 nucleotide sequence: TGCGCCAGCAGCCTTCGCCGGGGGTCCTACAATGAGCAGTTCTTC. Translated, it gives CASSLRRGSYNEQFF.

Ten or more counts support this clone. The gene calls are TRBV5-5 and TRBJ2-1; 12 nucleotides match TRBD2. V shed 0 bases and J 7 bases; nucleotides not matched to a gene: 2. The length of the CDR3 is 15 residues. The germline V gene has CDR1 SGHKS and CDR2 YYEKEE (reference sequence). The CDR3 coding sequence is TGTGCCAGCAGCTTGGGGCTAGCGGGGGGGAATGAGCAGTTCTTC. Translating gives CASSLGLAGGNEQFF.

The rearrangement links TRBV28 to TRBJ2-1; tentative D call: TRBD1 (5 bases). Germline CDR1 and CDR2: MDHEN and SYDVKM. V lost 1 base and J 8 bases, leaving 18 bases between the germline ends. The length of the CDR3 is 16 residues. CDR3 DNA sequence: TGTGCCAGCAGTTTATCCCCGGGCATCCAAGGGGATGAGCAGTTCTTC. Translation gives CASSLSPGIQGDEQFF.

This clone was detected a few times. This chain joins TRBV19 and TRBJ1-5; a possible D gene is TRBD1 (5 bases). Germline V gives CDR1 LNHDA, CDR2 SQIVND (reference sequence). Deletions cut 3 bases from V and 7 bases from J, with 16 bases between. The CDR3 covers 15 residues. Written as DNA, the CDR3 is TGTGCCAGTAGTATCGAGCGGGGCGCGGGGCAGCCCCAGCATTTT. It is translated as CASSIERGAGQPQHF.

The genes are TRBV5-1 and TRBJ2-3; the match to TRBD2 covers 11 bases. The germline CDR1 and CDR2 sequences are SGHRS and YFSETQ. CDR3 length: 17 residues. Trimming cost V 2 bases and J 4 bases; bases outside gene matches: 9. CDR3 sequence: CASSFLTSGLAADTQYF. For the CDR3, the DNA is TGCGCCAGCAGCTTTCTAACGTCGGGACTAGCGGCAGATACGCAGTATTTT.

The chain carries TRBV9 and TRBJ1-1; 11 positions agree with TRBD1. Trimming cost V 4 bases and J 4 bases; bases outside gene matches: 6. CDR1 is SGDLS and CDR2 is YYNGEE in the germline V gene. The CDR3 contains 15 residues. The CDR3 loop is CASSTFGTGGTEAFF. In DNA, the CDR3 is TGTGCCAGCAGCACTTTCGGGACAGGGGGCACTGAAGCTTTCTTT.

This chain uses TRBV12-3 or TRBV12-4 with TRBJ1-1; no clear D. V dropped 3 bases and J dropped 4 bases, with 3 bases sitting between them. The CDR3 runs 11 residues. CDR3 protein: CASSLATEAFF. CDR3 nucleotides: TGTGCCAGCAGTTTGGCCACTGAAGCTTTCTTT.

The chain couples TRBV27 to TRBJ2-5, with D possibly matching TRBD1 (5 bases). Trimming took off 2 bases at V and 7 bases at J, with 14 bases between the two ends. Germline CDR1 reads MNHEY; CDR2 reads SMNVEV (reference sequence). This CDR3 is built from 14 residues. This chain's CDR3 is CASSLNQGGGTQYF. The CDR3 DNA reads TGTGCCAGCAGTTTAAATCAGGGTGGCGGGACCCAGTACTTC.

V is TRBV18 and J is TRBJ2-5; possibly TRBD2 for D (6 bases). Germline V gives CDR1 KGHSH, CDR2 LQKENI. The CDR3 covers 14 residues. The ends were cut back, 0 bases at V and 3 bases at J, with 8 bases in the middle. CDR3 amino acids: CASSPPGSKETQYF. The CDR3 DNA follows: TGTGCCAGCTCACCACCCGGGAGTAAAGAGACCCAGTACTTC. Based on the CDR3 plus reference TRBV18 and TRBJ2-5, the full variable domain is NAGVMQNPRHLVRRRGQEARLRCSPMKGHSHVYWYRQLPEEGLKFMVYLQKENIIDESGMPKERFSAEFPKEGPSILRIQQVVRGDSAAYFCASSPPGSKETQYFGPGTRLLVL.

The chain recombines TRBV12-3 or TRBV12-4 with TRBJ1-1; 7 bases match TRBD1. Unmatched junction bases numbered 8, after V lost 6 bases and J lost 10 bases. The CDR3 runs 12 residues. The CDR3 bases are TGTGCCAGCAGCCAAACTCAGGGGGGAGCTTTCTTT. This codes for CASSQTQGGAFF.

CDR3: CASSSRAGDNTGELFF. The DNA for the CDR3 is TGTGCCAGCAGTTCCCGAGCGGGAGACAACACCGGGGAGCTGTTTTTT. The chain employs TRBV28 and TRBJ2-2; 8 bases agree with TRBD2. The germline gives CDR1 MDHEN, CDR2 SYDVKM. This CDR3 contains 16 residues. With 4 bases clipped from V and 2 bases from J, the junction kept 6 bases outside the gene matches.

The chain joins TRBV6-5 to TRBJ2-6; 7 bases fit TRBD1. CDR1 MNHEY and CDR2 SVGAGI come from the germline V gene. The trim removed 8 bases at V and 2 bases at J, leaving 6 bases unmatched. The CDR3 runs to 15 residues. CDR3 DNA sequence: TGTGCCAGCGAGGGGGCGCAGGCTGGGGCCAACGTCCTGACTTTC. It yields the protein CASEGAQAGANVLTF.

This rearrangement joins TRBV7-2 to TRBJ1-4; D is uncertain. There are 16 residues in the CDR3. The V end lost 5 bases, the J end lost 3 bases, and 16 bases lay between the germline ends. The germline gives CDR1 SGHTA, CDR2 FQGNSA. The CDR3 DNA is TGTGCCAGCAGCCCCCGGTGGAGGGAGGCTAATGAAAAACTGTTTTTT. Amino acid sequence: CASSPRWREANEKLFF.